The next 31 T cell receptor beta chains were all read from a single sample in a study of T cell responses to AZD1222 COVID-19 vaccine. The method was immunoSEQ multiplex PCR; TCRdb's version includes in-frame clones alone and lacks a portion of them. This repertoire shows 100,000 to 120,000 clones, about 95% found once; its top ten account for about 3%. Material: peripheral blood, obtained 28 days after the second AZD1222 dose. These receptors were taken from an adult who received the AZD1222 COVID-19 vaccine.

The chain combines TRBV3-1 (or the pseudogene TRBV3-2) with TRBJ2-6; a possible D gene is TRBD2 (5 bases). The V end lost 4 bases, the J end lost 4 bases, and 20 bases lay between the germline ends. CDR1 is LGHDT and CDR2 is YNNKEL in the germline V gene (reference sequence). CDR3 length: 18 amino acids. Here the CDR3 reads CASSPQLGPLAGANVLTF. The CDR3 nucleotides read TGTGCCAGCAGCCCCCAGCTTGGCCCGCTAGCCGGGGCCAACGTCCTGACTTTC.

This sequence joins TRBV10-3 and TRBJ2-3, with TRBD2 matching over 11 bases. The CDR3 contains 16 residues. CDR1 and CDR2 from the germline V gene are ENHRY and SYGVKD. The V and J ends lost 5 bases and 5 bases, in that order; junction bases with no gene match: 9. CDR3 in DNA: TGTGCCATCAGTCCACTAGCGGGGGTAGGAGGAGATACGCAGTATTTT. Amino acids: CAISPLAGVGGDTQYF.

The gene calls are TRBV4-1 and TRBJ1-1; possible D gene TRBD1, 5 bases. The CDR3 runs to 14 residues. Trimming left V 5 bases short and J 0 bases short, with 10 bases between. Germline CDR1 and CDR2: MGHRA and YSYEKL. This CDR3 reads CASSERDVNTEAFF. The DNA of the CDR3 is TGCGCCAGCAGCGAACGGGACGTGAACACTGAAGCTTTCTTT.

This chain connects TRBV2 to TRBJ1-2; the match to TRBD1 covers 7 bases. Germline lookup yields CDR1 SNHLY and CDR2 FYNNEI. The ends lost 2 bases at V and 6 bases at J; junction bases unmatched: 15. This CDR3 spans 17 amino acids. This chain's CDR3 is CASSERAPRQGENGYTF. The CDR3 DNA is TGTGCCAGCAGTGAACGAGCCCCTCGACAGGGAGAAAATGGCTACACCTTC.

The chain carries TRBV5-4 and TRBJ1-2; D gene uncertain. This CDR3 is 12 amino acids long. V lost 4 bases to trimming and J lost 4 bases, with 8 bases between them. The germline gives CDR1 SGHNT, CDR2 YYREEE (reference sequence). CDR3 sequence: CASSARSYGYTF. In DNA form, the CDR3 reads TGTGCCAGCAGCGCGCGATCCTATGGCTACACCTTC.

This clone appeared once. This chain joins TRBV29-1 and TRBJ1-1, with 8 bases aligning to TRBD1. Germline-derived CDR1 and CDR2 are SQVTM and ANQGSEA. After removal of 6 bases from V and 4 bases from J, the junction contained 4 bases not matched to a gene. The CDR3 is 12 residues long. Written as DNA, the CDR3 is TGCAGCGTCGGGACAGGAACCACTGAAGCTTTCTTT. Amino acids: CSVGTGTTEAFF.

The rearrangement uses TRBV6-5 and TRBJ1-2; D gene unclear. The V gene lost 5 bases and the J gene lost 11 bases, with 15 bases spanning the gap. CDR3 size: 12 residues. In germline, CDR1 is MNHEY, CDR2 SVGAGI. CDR3 loop: CASSPRGTNYTF. In nucleotides, the CDR3 is TGTGCCAGCAGTCCCCGGGGAACCAATTACACCTTC.

This clone was detected only once. The chain couples TRBV7-6 to TRBJ1-3; no clear D. V was cut by 5 bases and J by 0 bases, with 11 bases left in between. The CDR3 consists of 15 residues. CDR1 and CDR2 (germline): SGHVS, FNYEAQ. CDR3: CASSEQQASGNTIYF. The DNA of the CDR3 is TGTGCCAGCAGCGAACAGCAGGCCTCTGGAAACACCATATATTTT.

This chain's CDR3 is CASSRGLAGDEQYF. The DNA of the CDR3 is TGTGCCAGCAGCCGGGGACTAGCGGGAGACGAGCAGTACTTC. The chain carries TRBV7-2 and TRBJ2-7; 14 bases align to TRBD2. V trimming: 5 bases; J trimming: 5 bases; junction bases outside the gene matches: 2. The CDR3 contains 14 residues. The germline V gene encodes CDR1 SGHTA and CDR2 FQGNSA.

J is TRBJ2-2 and V is TRBV5-6, with D possibly matching TRBD2 (6 bases). There are 17 residues in the CDR3. Germline loops: CDR1 SGHDT, CDR2 YYEEEE. Deletions cut 2 bases from V and 4 bases from J, with 18 bases between. This CDR3 reads CASSFHARGRPTGELFF. DNA for the CDR3: TGTGCCAGCAGCTTTCACGCGCGGGGCCGACCCACCGGGGAGCTGTTTTTT.

The chain has TRBV7-9 and TRBJ2-7; a possible D gene is TRBD1 (6 bases). V lost 3 bases, J lost 2 bases, and 11 bases lay in between. The CDR3 length is 14 residues. Germline CDR1 reads SEHNR; CDR2 reads FQNEAQ (reference sequence). The CDR3 nucleotides read TGTGCCAGCAGCTTGTCACAGGGTGCCTACGAGCAGTACTTC. This gives the protein CASSLSQGAYEQYF.

The J gene is TRBJ1-5, the V gene TRBV12-5, with 7 bases aligning to TRBD1. This CDR3 has 14 residues. The V segment lost 6 bases and the J segment 2 bases; nucleotides outside the gene matches: 4. Germline loops: CDR1 LGHNT, CDR2 FRNRAP. For the CDR3, the DNA is TGTGCTAGTGGGCTTGACAGGGGCAATCAGCCCCAGCATTTT. It translates to CASGLDRGNQPQHF.

V gene TRBV4-1 combines with J gene TRBJ2-7; 9 bases match TRBD1. In germline, CDR1 is MGHRA, CDR2 YSYEKL. This CDR3 is 18 amino acids long. V gave up 2 bases and J gave up 1 base; unmatched junction bases: 12. The CDR3: CASSQLFTQGARSYEQYF. The CDR3, as DNA: TGCGCCAGCAGCCAACTATTTACACAGGGGGCGCGGTCCTACGAGCAGTACTTC.

The chain links TRBV6-5 to TRBJ1-4, with D possibly matching TRBD1 (5 bases). Germline V gene sequence: CDR1 MNHEY, CDR2 SVGAGI. V lost 5 bases to trimming and J lost 8 bases, with 18 bases between them. The CDR3 has 15 residues. This CDR3 is CASSRQPLLEEKLFF. For the CDR3, the DNA is TGTGCCAGCAGTCGACAGCCCCTGCTGGAGGAAAAACTGTTTTTT.

The rearrangement uses TRBV5-4 and TRBJ2-5; D is uncertain. The germline gives CDR1 SGHNT, CDR2 YYREEE (reference sequence). With 1 base removed from V and 5 bases from J, the gap between germline ends came to 12 bases. This CDR3 spans 14 amino acids. The CDR3 DNA reads as TGTGCCAGCAGCTTGCCGTCTCGGCAGGAGACCCAGTACTTC. Its translation is CASSLPSRQETQYF.

The chain combines TRBV7-9 with TRBJ2-5; D may be TRBD1 or TRBD2 (5 bases each). Trimming removed 4 bases at V and 2 bases at J, with 11 bases between. This CDR3 has 14 amino acids. The V gene's germline CDR1 is SEHNR and CDR2 FQNEAQ (reference sequence). Here the CDR3 reads CASSYQGPQETQYF. The CDR3 nucleotides are TGTGCCAGCAGCTACCAGGGACCACAAGAGACCCAGTACTTC.

The rearrangement links TRBV14 to TRBJ2-1; perhaps TRBD2 as D (5 bases). CDR3 length: 11 residues. V lost 5 bases, J lost 13 bases, and 12 bases lay in between. Looked up from germline, CDR1 is SGHDN and CDR2 is FVKESK. The CDR3 loop reads CASSAGPPQFF. Written as DNA, the CDR3 is TGTGCCAGCAGCGCGGGCCCACCCCAGTTCTTC.

The CDR3 nucleotides are TGCGCCAGCAGGGAGGACAGGGGATCGTGGTCGGATACGCAGTATTTT. Translating gives CASREDRGSWSDTQYF. The chain is built from TRBV5-1 and TRBJ2-3, with 9 bases aligning to TRBD1. V shed 5 bases, J shed 6 bases, and the junction held 13 bases outside the gene matches. The germline gives CDR1 SGHRS, CDR2 YFSETQ. CDR3 length: 16 residues.

This CDR3 is CASSGGRNDEQFF. CDR3 nucleotides: TGTGCCAGCAGTGGGGGACGAAACGATGAGCAGTTCTTC. The V and J genes are TRBV6-1 and TRBJ2-1, with D possibly being TRBD1 or TRBD2 (5 bases each). V was shortened by 4 bases and J by 8 bases, with 12 bases between the two germline ends. The CDR3 consists of 13 residues. CDR1 is MNHNS and CDR2 is SASEGT in the germline V gene.

This chain connects TRBV5-1 to TRBJ1-2; 7 bases map to TRBD1. The CDR3 is 14 amino acids. Losses at the gene ends were 4 bases for V and 4 bases for J; bases not matched to a gene: 7. Germline lookup yields CDR1 SGHRS and CDR2 YFSETQ. CDR3 in DNA: TGCGCCAGCAGCAGCACAGGGGCGCGCTATGGCTACACCTTC. It specifies CASSSTGARYGYTF.

The rearrangement uses TRBV11-2 and TRBJ2-1; maybe TRBD1 (6 bases). V was cut by 1 base and J by 4 bases, with 14 bases left in between. CDR1 is SGHAT, CDR2 FQNNGV, per germline. The CDR3 is made up of 16 amino acids. The CDR3: CASSLAPGDNYNEQFF. As DNA, the CDR3 is TGTGCCAGCAGCTTAGCCCCAGGGGACAATTACAATGAGCAGTTCTTC.

The rearrangement links TRBV6-1 to TRBJ1-5; D unclear. V was shortened by 2 bases and J by 5 bases, with 10 bases between the two germline ends. This CDR3 spans 14 amino acids. Germline CDR1 MNHNS, CDR2 SASEGT. In nucleotides, the CDR3 is TGTGCCAGCAGTGAACGTTGGGGATATCAGCCCCAGCATTTT. Its protein product is CASSERWGYQPQHF.

This chain uses TRBV19 with TRBJ2-1, with TRBD2 as a possible D gene (6 bases). The CDR3 has 15 residues. From germline, CDR1 is LNHDA and CDR2 SQIVND (reference sequence). The ends were cut back, 5 bases at V and 6 bases at J, with 17 bases in the middle. CDR3 sequence reads: CASSSGLATSNEQFF. As DNA, the CDR3 is TGTGCCAGTAGTTCCGGGCTAGCGACTTCCAATGAGCAGTTCTTC. The full variable domain, completed using reference TRBV19 and TRBJ2-1, is DGGITQSPKYLFRKEGQNVTLSCEQNLNHDAMYWYRQDPGQGLRLIYYSQIVNDFQKGDIAEGYSVSREKKESFPLTVTSAQKNPTAFYLCASSSGLATSNEQFFGPGTRLTVL.

This chain links TRBV2 with TRBJ1-2; the D is unclear. The CDR3 has 14 amino acids. Trimming removed 8 bases from V and 8 bases from J, with 21 bases in between. CDR1 and CDR2 from the germline V gene are SNHLY and FYNNEI. CDR3 amino acids: CASGGQVWFEGYTF. CDR3 nucleotides: TGTGCCAGCGGTGGCCAGGTGTGGTTCGAAGGCTACACCTTC.

V is TRBV12-2 and J is TRBJ1-2. TRBV12-2 is a pseudogene segment. This CDR3 comprises 17 residues. This CDR3 is CASRPGAGAMVNYGYTF. CDR3 in DNA: TGTGCAAGTCGCCCAGGGGCGGGGGCCATGGTTAACTATGGCTACACCTTC.

V gene TRBV6-5 combines with J gene TRBJ2-1; 8 bases align to TRBD2. The CDR3 contains 16 residues. V trimming: 7 bases; J trimming: 5 bases; junction bases outside the gene matches: 13. The germline V gene encodes CDR1 MNHEY and CDR2 SVGAGI. This chain's CDR3 is CASTYSSTSANNEQFF. The CDR3 bases are TGTGCCAGCACCTACTCTTCGACTAGCGCAAACAATGAGCAGTTCTTC.

J is TRBJ2-5 and V is TRBV6-1, with 9 positions matching TRBD2. Trimming took 0 bases from V and 6 from J; bases not matched to a gene: 5. CDR3 size: 15 residues. CDR1 and CDR2 (germline): MNHNS, SASEGT. CDR3 loop: CASSEAPRGGQTQYF. CDR3 nucleotides: TGTGCCAGCAGTGAAGCGCCGCGGGGGGGACAGACCCAGTACTTC.

The CDR3 DNA is TGTGCCAGCAGCATGACTGAGGGGTGCAATCAGCCCCAGCATTTT. It specifies CASSMTEGCNQPQHF. The rearrangement uses TRBV21-1 and TRBJ1-5. TRBV21-1 is a known pseudogene. The CDR3 totals 15 residues.

V and J are TRBV10-3 and TRBJ2-7, with TRBD2 matching over 14 bases. This CDR3 comprises 14 residues. The ends lost 7 bases at V and 4 bases at J; junction bases unmatched: 3. The germline V gene encodes CDR1 ENHRY and CDR2 SYGVKD. CDR3 bases: TGTGCCATCAAGGGGACTAGCGGGAGTTACGAGCAGTACTTC. Translating gives CAIKGTSGSYEQYF.

This chain connects TRBV5-6 to TRBJ1-4; 7 bases match TRBD1. The CDR3 consists of 13 residues. V was pared by 4 bases and J by 8 bases, with 5 bases of the junction left unmatched. Per the germline V gene, CDR1 is SGHDT and CDR2 is YYEEEE. CDR3 bases: TGTGCCAGCAGCATCGGGACAGACGAAAAACTGTTTTTT. Translating gives CASSIGTDEKLFF.

The V call is TRBV29-1, the J call TRBJ1-1; 9 bases map to TRBD1. The CDR3 runs to 14 residues. Trimming at V came to 3 bases and at J to 7 bases, leaving 9 bases not matched to a gene. The germline V gene has CDR1 SQVTM and CDR2 ANQGSEA. The CDR3 DNA follows: TGCAGCGTTGATCCCGGGACAGGGCAGGATGAAGCTTTCTTT. As protein: CSVDPGTGQDEAFF.